This TCR beta chain was captured by sequencing in a study of cytomegalovirus exposure and HLA in healthy donors. General study results and limits: Relative to the approximately 700-donor mean, N-insertions were reportedly fewer in an Asian-associated ancestry cluster in a later analysis.

The germline V gene encodes CDR1 LNHNV and CDR2 YYDKDF (reference sequence). This CDR3 has 13 amino acids. V lost 7 bases and J 0 bases, leaving 9 bases between the germline ends. The PCR had 60 Vbeta and 13 Jbeta primers. Generated by immunoSEQ multiplex PCR, the TCRdb table keeps only in-frame clones and is missing some. Of approximately 110,000 clones in the sample, about two thirds are singletons; the top ten hold roughly 8.2%. Concerning this clone itself: No antigen is known for it.

Sequencing was performed on PBMCs. The chain is built from TRBV15 and TRBJ1-1; no definite D call. This clonotype was obtained from a woman aged 40 to 50 in good health and CMV-seropositive. The DNA for the CDR3 is TGTGCCACCAAGGCAGCGCTGAACACTGAAGCTTTCTTT. The encoded protein is CATKAALNTEAFF.